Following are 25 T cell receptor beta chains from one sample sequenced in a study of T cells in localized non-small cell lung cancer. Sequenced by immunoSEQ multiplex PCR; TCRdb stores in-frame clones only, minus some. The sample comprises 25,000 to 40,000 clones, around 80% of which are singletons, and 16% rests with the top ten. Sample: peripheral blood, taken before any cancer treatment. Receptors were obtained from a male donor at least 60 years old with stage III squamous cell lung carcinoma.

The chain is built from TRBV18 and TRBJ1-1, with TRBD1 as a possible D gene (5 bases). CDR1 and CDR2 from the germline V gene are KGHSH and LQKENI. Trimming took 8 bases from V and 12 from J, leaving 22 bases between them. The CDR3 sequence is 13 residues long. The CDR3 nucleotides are TGTGCCAGCCTCCCCGGGCAGGGTAGTGTAACTTTCTTT. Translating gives CASLPGQGSVTFF.

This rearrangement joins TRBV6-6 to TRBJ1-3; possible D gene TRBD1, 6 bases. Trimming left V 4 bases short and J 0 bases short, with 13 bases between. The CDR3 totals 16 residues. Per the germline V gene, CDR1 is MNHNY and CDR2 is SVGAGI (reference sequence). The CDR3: CASSLGQPSSGNTIYF. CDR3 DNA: TGTGCCAGCAGTTTGGGACAACCGAGCTCTGGAAACACCATATATTTT.

CDR3 region: CASSPWGLVDYEQYF. CDR3 in DNA: TGCGCCAGCAGCCCTTGGGGGTTGGTAGACTACGAGCAGTACTTC. The chain joins TRBV4-3 to TRBJ2-7; either TRBD1 or TRBD2 may fit D (5 bases each). The CDR3 runs to 15 residues. Germline assignment: CDR1 LGHNA and CDR2 YSLEER. The V end was cut by 4 bases, the J end by 3 bases, with 16 bases between.

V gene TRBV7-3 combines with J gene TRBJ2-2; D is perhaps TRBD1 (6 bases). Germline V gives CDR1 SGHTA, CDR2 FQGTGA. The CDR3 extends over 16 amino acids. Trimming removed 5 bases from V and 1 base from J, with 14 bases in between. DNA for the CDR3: TGTGCCAGCAGCCTGGACAGCCCCTTGAACACCGGGGAGCTGTTTTTT. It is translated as CASSLDSPLNTGELFF.

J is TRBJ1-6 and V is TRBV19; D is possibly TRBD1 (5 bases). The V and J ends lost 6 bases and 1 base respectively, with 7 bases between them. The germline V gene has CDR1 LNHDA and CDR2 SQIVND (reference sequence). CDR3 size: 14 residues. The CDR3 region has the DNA TGTGCCAGTAGGGGACGGTCCTATAATTCACCCCTCCACTTT. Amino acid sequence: CASRGRSYNSPLHF. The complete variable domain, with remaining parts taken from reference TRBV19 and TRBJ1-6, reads DGGITQSPKYLFRKEGQNVTLSCEQNLNHDAMYWYRQDPGQGLRLIYYSQIVNDFQKGDIAEGYSVSREKKESFPLTVTSAQKNPTAFYLCASRGRSYNSPLHFGNGTRLTVT.

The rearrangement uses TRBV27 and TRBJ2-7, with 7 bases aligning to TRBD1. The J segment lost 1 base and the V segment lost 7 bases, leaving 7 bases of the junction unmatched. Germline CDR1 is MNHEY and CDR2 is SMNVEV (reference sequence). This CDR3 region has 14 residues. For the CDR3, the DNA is TGTGCCAGCAAAGACAGGGTGGATTCCTACGAGCAGTACTTC. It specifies CASKDRVDSYEQYF.

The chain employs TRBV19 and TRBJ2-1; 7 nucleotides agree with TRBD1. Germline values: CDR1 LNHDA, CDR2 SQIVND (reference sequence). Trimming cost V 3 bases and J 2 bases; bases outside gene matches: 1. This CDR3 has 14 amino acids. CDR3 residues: CASSIQGAYNEQFF. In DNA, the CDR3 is TGTGCCAGTAGTATCCAGGGGGCCTACAATGAGCAGTTCTTC. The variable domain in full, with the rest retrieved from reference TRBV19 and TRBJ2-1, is DGGITQSPKYLFRKEGQNVTLSCEQNLNHDAMYWYRQDPGQGLRLIYYSQIVNDFQKGDIAEGYSVSREKKESFPLTVTSAQKNPTAFYLCASSIQGAYNEQFFGPGTRLTVL.

The CDR3 nucleotides are TGTGCCAGTACGAGGGGAATCCGCGGGGTGAGCACCGGGGAGCTGTTTTTT. It encodes CASTRGIRGVSTGELFF. The chain recombines TRBV19 with TRBJ2-2, with D possibly matching TRBD2 (6 bases). The germline V gene has CDR1 LNHDA and CDR2 SQIVND (reference sequence). The CDR3 runs to 17 residues. Trimming shortened V by 7 bases and J by 4 bases, and 22 bases separated the two germline ends.

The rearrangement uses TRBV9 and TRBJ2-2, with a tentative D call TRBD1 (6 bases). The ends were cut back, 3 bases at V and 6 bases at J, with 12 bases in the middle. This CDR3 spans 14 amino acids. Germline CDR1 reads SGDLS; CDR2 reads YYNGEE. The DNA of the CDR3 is TGTGCCAGCAGCGAAGGGGGTGAGCCCGGGGAGCTGTTTTTT. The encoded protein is CASSEGGEPGELFF. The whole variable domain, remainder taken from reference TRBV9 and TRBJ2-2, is DSGVTQTPKHLITATGQRVTLRCSPRSGDLSVYWYQQSLDQGLQFLIQYYNGEERAKGNILERFSAQQFPDLHSELNLSSLELGDSALYFCASSEGGEPGELFFGEGSRLTVL.

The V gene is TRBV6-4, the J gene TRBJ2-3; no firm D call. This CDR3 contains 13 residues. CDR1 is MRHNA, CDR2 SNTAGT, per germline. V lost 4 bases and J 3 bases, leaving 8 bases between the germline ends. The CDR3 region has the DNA TGTGCCAGCAGTGTCCCGGGTACAGATACGCAGTATTTT. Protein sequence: CASSVPGTDTQYF.

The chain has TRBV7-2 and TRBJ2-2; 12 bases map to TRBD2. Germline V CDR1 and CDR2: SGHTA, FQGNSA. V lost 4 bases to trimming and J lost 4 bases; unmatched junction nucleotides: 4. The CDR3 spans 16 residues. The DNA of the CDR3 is TGTGCCAGCAGCTCTAGCGGGAGGGTAACCACCGGGGAGCTGTTTTTT. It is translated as CASSSSGRVTTGELFF.

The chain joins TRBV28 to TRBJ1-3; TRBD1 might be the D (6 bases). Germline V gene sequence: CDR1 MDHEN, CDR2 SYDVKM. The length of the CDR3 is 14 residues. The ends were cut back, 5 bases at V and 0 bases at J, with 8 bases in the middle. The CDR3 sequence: CASSPGHSGNTIYF. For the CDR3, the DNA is TGTGCCAGCAGTCCGGGACACTCTGGAAACACCATATATTTT. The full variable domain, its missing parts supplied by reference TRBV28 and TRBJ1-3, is DVKVTQSSRYLVKRTGEKVFLECVQDMDHENMFWYRQDPGLGLRLIYFSYDVKMKEKGDIPEGYSVSREKKERFSLILESASTNQTSMYLCASSPGHSGNTIYFGEGSWLTVV.

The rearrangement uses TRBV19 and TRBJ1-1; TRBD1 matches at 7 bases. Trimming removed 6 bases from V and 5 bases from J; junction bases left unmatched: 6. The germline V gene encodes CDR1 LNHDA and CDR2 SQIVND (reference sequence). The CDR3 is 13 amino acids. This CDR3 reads CASRITGETEAFF. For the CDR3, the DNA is TGTGCCAGTAGAATAACAGGGGAAACTGAAGCTTTCTTT.

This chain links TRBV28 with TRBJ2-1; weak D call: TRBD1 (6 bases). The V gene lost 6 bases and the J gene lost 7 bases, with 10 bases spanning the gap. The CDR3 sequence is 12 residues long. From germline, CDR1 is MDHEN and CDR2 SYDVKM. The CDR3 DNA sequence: TGTGCCAGCAGGCCTCAGGGGAATGAGCAGTTCTTC. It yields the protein CASRPQGNEQFF.

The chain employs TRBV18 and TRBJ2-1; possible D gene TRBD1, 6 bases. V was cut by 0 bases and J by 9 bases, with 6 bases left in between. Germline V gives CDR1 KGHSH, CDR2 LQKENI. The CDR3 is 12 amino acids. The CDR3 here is CASSPPTGEQFF. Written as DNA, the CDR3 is TGTGCCAGCTCACCACCGACAGGTGAGCAGTTCTTC.

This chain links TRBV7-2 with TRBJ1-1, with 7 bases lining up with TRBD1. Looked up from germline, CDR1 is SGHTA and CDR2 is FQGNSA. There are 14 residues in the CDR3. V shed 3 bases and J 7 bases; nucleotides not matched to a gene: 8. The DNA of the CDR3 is TGTGCCAGCAGCTTCCGGGGACAGCCAGATGAAGCTTTCTTT. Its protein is CASSFRGQPDEAFF.

The CDR3 spells CASSLSKEGFTQYF. CDR3 sequence (DNA): TGTGCCAGCAGTTTATCCAAAGAGGGGTTTACGCAGTATTTT. The chain employs TRBV27 and TRBJ2-3; D assignment may be TRBD1 or TRBD2 (5 bases each). The CDR3 is 14 amino acids. Germline V gene lookup returns CDR1 MNHEY and CDR2 SMNVEV (reference sequence). V was pared by 0 bases and J by 8 bases, with 12 bases between.

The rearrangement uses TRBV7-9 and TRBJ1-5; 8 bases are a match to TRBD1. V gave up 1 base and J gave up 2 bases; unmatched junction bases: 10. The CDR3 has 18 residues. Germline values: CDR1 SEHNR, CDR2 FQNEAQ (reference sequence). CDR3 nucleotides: TGTGCCAGCAGCTTAGTACAGGGGGGGAGGTCTGGCAATCAGCCCCAGCATTTT. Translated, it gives CASSLVQGGRSGNQPQHF.

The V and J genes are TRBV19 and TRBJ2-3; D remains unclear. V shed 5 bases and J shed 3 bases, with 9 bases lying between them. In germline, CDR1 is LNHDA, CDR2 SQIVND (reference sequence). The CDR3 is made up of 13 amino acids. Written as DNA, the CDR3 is TGTGCCAGTAGTCGAAGGGAAACAGATACGCAGTATTTT. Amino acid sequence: CASSRRETDTQYF.

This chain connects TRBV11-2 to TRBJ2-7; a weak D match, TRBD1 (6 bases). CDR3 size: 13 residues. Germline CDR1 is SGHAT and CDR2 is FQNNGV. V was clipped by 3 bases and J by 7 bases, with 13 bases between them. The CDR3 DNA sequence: TGTGCCAGCAGCTTTCGCCAAGGGACAGAGCAGTACTTC. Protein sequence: CASSFRQGTEQYF. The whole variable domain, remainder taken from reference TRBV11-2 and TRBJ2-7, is EAGVAQSPRYKIIEKRQSVAFWCNPISGHATLYWYQQILGQGPKLLIQFQNNGVVDDSQLPKDRFSAERLKGVDSTLKIQPAKLEDSAVYLCASSFRQGTEQYFGPGTRLTVT.

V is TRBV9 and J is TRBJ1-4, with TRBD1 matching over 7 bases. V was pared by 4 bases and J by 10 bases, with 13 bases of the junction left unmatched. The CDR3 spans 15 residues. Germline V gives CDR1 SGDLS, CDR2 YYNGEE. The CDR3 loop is CASSPRDSYEGKLFF. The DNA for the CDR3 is TGTGCCAGCAGCCCCCGGGACAGCTATGAGGGAAAACTGTTTTTT.

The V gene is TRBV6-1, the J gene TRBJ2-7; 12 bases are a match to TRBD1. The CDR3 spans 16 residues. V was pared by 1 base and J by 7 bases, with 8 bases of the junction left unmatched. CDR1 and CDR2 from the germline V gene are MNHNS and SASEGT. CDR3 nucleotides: TGTGCCAGCAGTGAAGTTCCGGGACAGGGGGCTGATGAGCAGTACTTC. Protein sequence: CASSEVPGQGADEQYF.

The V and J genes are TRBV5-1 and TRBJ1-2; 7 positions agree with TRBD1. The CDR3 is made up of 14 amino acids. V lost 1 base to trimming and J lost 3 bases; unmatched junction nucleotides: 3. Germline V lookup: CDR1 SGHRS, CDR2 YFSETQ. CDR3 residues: CASSLTGADYGYTF. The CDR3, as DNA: TGCGCCAGCAGCTTGACAGGGGCAGACTATGGCTACACCTTC.

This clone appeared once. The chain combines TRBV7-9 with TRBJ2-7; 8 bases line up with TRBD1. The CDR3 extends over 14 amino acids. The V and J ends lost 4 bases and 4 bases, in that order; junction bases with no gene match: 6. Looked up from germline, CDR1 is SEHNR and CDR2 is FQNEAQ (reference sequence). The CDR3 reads CASSSRDRLYEQYF. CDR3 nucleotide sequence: TGTGCCAGCAGCTCCCGGGACAGGTTATACGAGCAGTACTTC.

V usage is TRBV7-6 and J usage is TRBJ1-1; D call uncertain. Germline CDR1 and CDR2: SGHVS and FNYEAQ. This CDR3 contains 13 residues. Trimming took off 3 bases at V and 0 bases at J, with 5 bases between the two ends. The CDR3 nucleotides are TGTGCCAGCAGCTTTCAGATGAACACTGAAGCTTTCTTT. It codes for CASSFQMNTEAFF.